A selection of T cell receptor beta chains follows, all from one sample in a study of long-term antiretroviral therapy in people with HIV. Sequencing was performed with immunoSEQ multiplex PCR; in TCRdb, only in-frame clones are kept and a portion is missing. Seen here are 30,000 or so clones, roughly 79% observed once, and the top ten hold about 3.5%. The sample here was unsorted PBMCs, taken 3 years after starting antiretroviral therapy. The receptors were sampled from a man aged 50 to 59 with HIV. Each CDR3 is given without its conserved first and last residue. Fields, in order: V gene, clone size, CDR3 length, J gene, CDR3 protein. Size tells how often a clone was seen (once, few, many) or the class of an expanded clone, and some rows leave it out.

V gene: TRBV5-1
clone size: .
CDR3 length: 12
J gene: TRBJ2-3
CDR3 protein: ASSLGQSDDTQY

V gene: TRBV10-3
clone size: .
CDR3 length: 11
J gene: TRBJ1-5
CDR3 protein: AISEDTDQPQH

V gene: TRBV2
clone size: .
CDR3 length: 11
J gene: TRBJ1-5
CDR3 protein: ASSLEKGQPQH

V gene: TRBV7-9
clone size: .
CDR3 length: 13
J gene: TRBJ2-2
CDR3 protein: ASSITDTLTGELF

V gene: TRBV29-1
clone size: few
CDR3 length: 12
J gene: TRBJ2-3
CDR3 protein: SVGTGDSTDTQY

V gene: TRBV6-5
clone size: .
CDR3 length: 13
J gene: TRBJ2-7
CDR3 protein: ASSHRGRASYEQY

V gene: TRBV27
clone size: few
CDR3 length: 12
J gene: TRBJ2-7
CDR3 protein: ASSVGRVVYEQY

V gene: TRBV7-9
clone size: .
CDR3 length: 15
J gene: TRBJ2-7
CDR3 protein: ASSLYPPSRTAYEQY

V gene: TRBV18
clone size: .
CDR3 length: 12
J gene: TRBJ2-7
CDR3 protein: ASSLGTEGYEQY

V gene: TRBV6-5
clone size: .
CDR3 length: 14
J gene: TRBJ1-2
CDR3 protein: ASSYYPPRTVYGYT

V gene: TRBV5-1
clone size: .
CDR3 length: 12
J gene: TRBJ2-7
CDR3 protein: ASSLVGTSYEQY

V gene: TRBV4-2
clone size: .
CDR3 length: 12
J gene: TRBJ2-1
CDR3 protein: ASSQATGGNEQF

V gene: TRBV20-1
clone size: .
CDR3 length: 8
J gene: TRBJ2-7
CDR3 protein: SARRDEQY

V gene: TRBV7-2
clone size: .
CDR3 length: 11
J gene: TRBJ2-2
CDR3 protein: ASSLFTAGELF

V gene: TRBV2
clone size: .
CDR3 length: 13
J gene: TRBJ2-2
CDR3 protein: ASSPIWANTGELF

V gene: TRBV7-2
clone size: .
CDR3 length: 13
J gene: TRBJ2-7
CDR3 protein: ASSFYRGPPYEQY

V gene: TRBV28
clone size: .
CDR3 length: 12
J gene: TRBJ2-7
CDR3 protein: ASSPTGGGDEQY

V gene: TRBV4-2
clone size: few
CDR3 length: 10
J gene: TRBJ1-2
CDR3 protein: ASSQDGAGYT

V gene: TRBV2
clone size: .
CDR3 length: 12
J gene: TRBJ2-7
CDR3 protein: ASSEDGGIYEQY

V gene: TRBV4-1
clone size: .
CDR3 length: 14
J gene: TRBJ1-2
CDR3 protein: ASSQVKGEALGGYT

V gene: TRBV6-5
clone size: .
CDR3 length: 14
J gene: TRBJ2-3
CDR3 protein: ASSYTGLASSDTQY

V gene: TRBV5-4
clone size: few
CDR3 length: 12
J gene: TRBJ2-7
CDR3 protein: ASSLRGAVYEQY

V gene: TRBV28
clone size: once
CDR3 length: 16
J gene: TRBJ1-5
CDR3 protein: ASSFGTGGGRGNQPQH

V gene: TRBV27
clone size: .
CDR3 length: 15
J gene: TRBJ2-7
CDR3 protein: ASSLSPPSGESYEQY

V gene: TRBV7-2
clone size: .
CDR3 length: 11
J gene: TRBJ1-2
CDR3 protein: ASRLTRVDGYT

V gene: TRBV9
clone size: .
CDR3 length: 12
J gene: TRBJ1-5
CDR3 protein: ASSVDPGTQPQH

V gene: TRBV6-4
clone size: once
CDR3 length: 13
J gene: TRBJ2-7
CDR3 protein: ASSDTGTGGDEQY

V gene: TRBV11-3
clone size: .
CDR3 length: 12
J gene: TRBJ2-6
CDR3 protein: ASSGNSGANVLT

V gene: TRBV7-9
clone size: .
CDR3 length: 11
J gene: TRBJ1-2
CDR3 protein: ASSLWTTGGYT

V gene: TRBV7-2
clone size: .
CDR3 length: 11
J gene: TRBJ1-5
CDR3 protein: ASSLENGQPQH

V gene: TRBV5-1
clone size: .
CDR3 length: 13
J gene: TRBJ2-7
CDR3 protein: ASSLLSGGFYEQY

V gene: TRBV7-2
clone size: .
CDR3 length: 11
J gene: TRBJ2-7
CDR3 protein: ASAHRGNYEQY

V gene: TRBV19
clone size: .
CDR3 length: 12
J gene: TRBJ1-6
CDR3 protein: ASSITGEDSPLH

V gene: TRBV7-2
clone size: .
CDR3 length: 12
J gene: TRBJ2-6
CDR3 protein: ASSANSGANVLT

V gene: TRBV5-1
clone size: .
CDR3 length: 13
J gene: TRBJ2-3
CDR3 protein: ASSPVNRNTDTQY

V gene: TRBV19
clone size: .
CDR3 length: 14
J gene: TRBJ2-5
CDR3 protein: ASSALLAGGGKTQY

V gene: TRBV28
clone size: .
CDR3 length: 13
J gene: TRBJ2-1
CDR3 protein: ASTLGTGGYNEQF

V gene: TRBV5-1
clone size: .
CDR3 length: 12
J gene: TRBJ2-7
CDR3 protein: ASSPRDRDVEQY

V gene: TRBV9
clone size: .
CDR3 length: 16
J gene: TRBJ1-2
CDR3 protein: ASSVGRDLSNHHYGYT

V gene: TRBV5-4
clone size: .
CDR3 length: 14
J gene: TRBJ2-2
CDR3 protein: ASSPPGQGGTGELF